This TCR beta chain was sequenced in a study of early T cells in non-severe SARS-CoV-2 infection. Study information: Sequenced bulk RNA came from whole blood that was unsorted, and chains were unpaired.

Per germline, CDR1 SGHVS and CDR2 FNYEAQ. Trimming removed 5 bases at V and 2 bases at J, with 17 bases between. The CDR3 loop spans 16 amino acids. This clonotype showed up many times. TCRdb fed the 5' RACE reads into MiXCR, producing one record per CDR3 protein. Of more than 80,000 distinct CDR3 sequences detected, roughly an eighth appear once; the ten largest clones hold approximately 1.3%. The chain joins TRBV7-6 to TRBJ2-3, with a tentative D call TRBD2 (5 bases). The receptor's source is an adult who was a healthcare worker with PCR-confirmed SARS-CoV-2 infection or an uninfected control (not recorded which). The specimen sequenced was whole blood. The CDR3 reads CASSPLSRGDTDTQYF. DNA of the CDR3: TGTGCCAGCAGCCCCCTTAGTCGGGGAGACACAGATACGCAGTATTTT.